Below are 3 T cell receptor beta chains sequenced from a single sample in a study of T cell responses to AZD1222 COVID-19 vaccine. Sequenced by immunoSEQ multiplex PCR; TCRdb stores in-frame clones only, minus some. The table has under 150,000 clones, roughly nine tenths seen once. The material was peripheral blood, obtained 28 days after the second AZD1222 dose. The receptors were gathered from an adult who received the AZD1222 COVID-19 vaccine.

The V call is TRBV28, the J call TRBJ1-1; D not certain. The CDR3 has 13 residues. Germline values: CDR1 MDHEN, CDR2 SYDVKM. Between the trimmed V and J ends, which lost 6 bases and 5 bases, there was a span of 13 bases. In nucleotides, the CDR3 is TGTGCCAGCAGCCCGGCGAGGAGGACTGAAGCTTTCTTT. As protein: CASSPARRTEAFF.

The CDR3 spells CASSIGPNSPLHF. CDR3 coding DNA: TGTGCCAGTAGTATAGGACCCAATTCACCCCTCCACTTT. This chain connects TRBV19 to TRBJ1-6; D is undetermined. V dropped 1 base and J dropped 7 bases, with 5 bases sitting between them. CDR1 is LNHDA, CDR2 SQIVND, per germline (reference sequence). CDR3 length equals 13 residues.

The chain carries TRBV19 and TRBJ1-1; no firm D call. V was pared by 1 base and J by 1 base, with 10 bases between. This CDR3 is 15 amino acids long. CDR1 and CDR2 (germline): LNHDA, SQIVND (reference sequence). The chain's CDR3 is CASSIGGSRNTEAFF. The CDR3 coding sequence is TGTGCCAGTAGTATAGGAGGCAGCCGGAACACTGAAGCTTTCTTT.